This passage covers 6 T cell receptor beta chains from one sample sequenced in a study of OX40 agonist ivuxolimab in advanced cancers. Sequenced by immunoSEQ multiplex PCR; TCRdb stores in-frame clones only, minus some. The table lists around 70,000 clones, roughly 80% of them singletons. The sequenced sample was CD4+ or CD8+ T cells sorted from blood, obtained in a trial of the OX40 agonist ivuxolimab. Receptors were obtained from an adult with an advanced solid tumor such as melanoma, head and neck, liver or kidney cancer.

The chain uses TRBV6-4 and TRBJ2-1, with 13 nucleotides matching TRBD2. This CDR3 comprises 15 residues. In germline, CDR1 is MRHNA, CDR2 SNTAGT. J was trimmed by 5 bases and V by 4 bases; bases with no gene match: 2. The CDR3 is CASSAGLAGDNEQFF. The CDR3 DNA follows: TGTGCCAGCAGTGCCGGACTAGCGGGGGACAATGAGCAGTTCTTC.

V gene TRBV5-1 combines with J gene TRBJ1-2, with 7 bases identical to TRBD1. The V segment lost 1 base and the J segment 4 bases; nucleotides outside the gene matches: 4. Germline-derived CDR1 and CDR2 are SGHRS and YFSETQ. The CDR3 covers 14 residues. CDR3 sequence: CASSLQGESYGYTF. The CDR3 DNA reads as TGCGCCAGCAGCTTGCAGGGGGAGAGCTATGGCTACACCTTC.

This clone was detected a few times. The gene calls are TRBV27 and TRBJ1-1; 7 positions match TRBD1. The CDR3 spans 13 residues. Trimming cost V 4 bases and J 8 bases; bases outside gene matches: 7. Germline CDR1 and CDR2: MNHEY and SMNVEV (reference sequence). CDR3 sequence (DNA): TGTGCCAGCAGTTCCATGGACAGGATCGAAGCTTTCTTT. This encodes CASSSMDRIEAFF.

The chain has TRBV19 and TRBJ2-3; no clear D. This CDR3 is built from 14 residues. V lost 7 bases to trimming and J lost 3 bases, with 14 bases between them. Looked up from germline, CDR1 is LNHDA and CDR2 is SQIVND (reference sequence). The CDR3 region is CASTSPGRTDTQYF. For the CDR3, the DNA is TGTGCCAGTACCAGCCCCGGAAGAACAGATACGCAGTATTTT.

The chain links TRBV6-5 to TRBJ2-7; perhaps D is TRBD1 or TRBD2 (6 bases each). CDR3 length: 15 residues. Germline V lookup: CDR1 MNHEY, CDR2 SVGAGI. The V end lost 2 bases, the J end lost 1 base, and 12 bases lay between the germline ends. The CDR3 sequence is CASSYGRGRSYEQYF. The CDR3 DNA sequence: TGTGCCAGCAGTTACGGCCGGGGGCGTTCCTACGAGCAGTACTTC.

This clone was counted a single time. This chain uses TRBV7-9 with TRBJ1-2; D is unclear. The CDR3 has 11 residues. Trimming took 6 bases from V and 6 from J, leaving 8 bases between them. Germline CDR1 and CDR2: SEHNR and FQNEAQ (reference sequence). The CDR3 nucleotides are TGTGCCAGCAGTTACAAGGATGGCTACACCTTC. This encodes CASSYKDGYTF.